The 14 T cell receptor beta chains below all came from one sample that was sequenced in a study of shared clonotypes between healthy human individuals. Generated by immunoSEQ multiplex PCR, the TCRdb table keeps only in-frame clones and is missing some. The data hold some 1.4 million clones, with roughly 97% observed a single time. Sequencing was performed on naive CD4+ T cells sorted from blood. Indicated subset: CD45RA+ positively selected. All receptors come from a man under 40 in good health.

This chain links TRBV28 with TRBJ1-5, with no clear D. The germline V gene encodes CDR1 MDHEN and CDR2 SYDVKM. The CDR3 consists of 15 residues. V lost 8 bases and J lost 5, with 19 bases in between. The CDR3 DNA reads TGTGCCAGCGCCACGGACGAGCGCTGGCATCAGCCCCAGCATTTT. It yields the protein CASATDERWHQPQHF.

The chain uses TRBV15 and TRBJ2-3; no reliable D call. The CDR3 contains 16 residues. V lost 0 bases, J lost 0 bases, and 10 bases lay in between. Germline CDR1 and CDR2: LNHNV and YYDKDF (reference sequence). DNA for the CDR3: TGTGCCACCAGCAGAGATCTCGCTGGTAGCACAGATACGCAGTATTTT. It is translated as CATSRDLAGSTDTQYF. Full variable domain (outside the CDR3, taken from reference TRBV15 and TRBJ2-3): DAMVIQNPRYQVTQFGKPVTLSCSQTLNHNVMYWYQQKSSQAPKLLFHYYDKDFNNEADTPDNFQSRRPNTSFCFLDIRSPGLGDTAMYLCATSRDLAGSTDTQYFGPGTRLTVL.

The V and J genes are TRBV2 and TRBJ2-1; the D gene is possibly TRBD1 (6 bases). The CDR3 is 15 residues long. V shed 6 bases and J shed 5 bases, with 17 bases lying between them. CDR1 SNHLY and CDR2 FYNNEI come from the germline V gene. This CDR3 reads CASRERQVSNNEQFF. In DNA, the CDR3 is TGTGCCAGCAGAGAAAGACAGGTGTCGAACAATGAGCAGTTCTTC.

V gene TRBV5-1 combines with J gene TRBJ2-5; 7 positions agree with TRBD2. Germline loops: CDR1 SGHRS, CDR2 YFSETQ. V was pared by 4 bases and J by 3 bases, with 0 bases of the junction left unmatched. The CDR3 runs to 12 residues. The CDR3 is CASSAGEETQYF. The CDR3 DNA reads TGCGCCAGCAGCGCGGGGGAAGAGACCCAGTACTTC.

The J gene is TRBJ2-7, the V gene TRBV7-9; 7 bases line up with TRBD1. The germline gives CDR1 SEHNR, CDR2 FQNEAQ (reference sequence). J lost 2 bases, V lost 5 bases, and 9 bases had no gene match. There are 15 residues in the CDR3. Here the CDR3 reads CASSHLRQGAYEQYF. The CDR3 nucleotides read TGTGCCAGCAGCCACCTAAGGCAGGGGGCCTACGAGCAGTACTTC.

The gene calls are TRBV11-2 and TRBJ1-2, with TRBD1 matching 10 bases. Germline CDR1 SGHAT, CDR2 FQNNGV. This CDR3 has 18 amino acids. The J segment lost 4 bases and the V segment lost 6 bases, leaving 17 bases of the junction unmatched. The CDR3 is CASRYSLRQGAVTYGYTF. In DNA form, the CDR3 reads TGTGCCAGCAGATATAGCCTTCGACAGGGGGCGGTGACCTATGGCTACACCTTC.

The chain couples TRBV28 to TRBJ2-2; D is unresolved. The CDR3 length is 14 residues. CDR1 and CDR2 from the germline V gene are MDHEN and SYDVKM. V lost 5 bases and J 3 bases, leaving 10 bases between the germline ends. CDR3 protein: CASSVEFDTGELFF. For the CDR3, the DNA is TGTGCCAGCAGTGTGGAGTTCGACACCGGGGAGCTGTTTTTT.

The chain recombines TRBV9 with TRBJ2-5, with TRBD2 matching 9 bases. Germline CDR1 and CDR2: SGDLS and YYNGEE. The CDR3 sequence is 14 residues long. J lost 7 bases, V lost 7 bases, and 11 bases had no gene match. DNA for the CDR3: TGTGCCAGCCATAGACCTAGCGGGAATATGACCCAGTACTTC. Translating it yields CASHRPSGNMTQYF.

The genes are TRBV7-9 and TRBJ1-4, with D possibly TRBD1 on 6 matching bases. The CDR3 length is 15 residues. V was cut by 1 base and J by 6 bases, with 12 bases left in between. Germline loops: CDR1 SEHNR, CDR2 FQNEAQ (reference sequence). The CDR3 bases are TGTGCCAGCAGCTTAGAGGGGCAGGGGTATGAAAAACTGTTTTTT. This gives the protein CASSLEGQGYEKLFF.

With regard to this clone: The same CDR3 also results from other DNA sequences found in this sample. The chain recombines TRBV7-2 with TRBJ2-7, with 7 bases identical to TRBD2. The V gene's germline CDR1 is SGHTA and CDR2 FQGNSA. V was pared by 0 bases and J by 3 bases, with 2 bases of the junction left unmatched. This CDR3 comprises 14 residues. In nucleotides, the CDR3 is TGTGCCAGCAGCTTAGCCTCGGGGGGCTACGAGCAGTACTTC. Translating gives CASSLASGGYEQYF. Full variable domain (remainder filled in from reference TRBV7-2 and TRBJ2-7): GAGVSQSPSNKVTEKGKDVELRCDPISGHTALYWYRQSLGQGLEFLIYFQGNSAPDKSGLPSDRFSAERTGGSVSTLTIQRTQQEDSAVYLCASSLASGGYEQYFGPGTRLTVT.

The gene calls are TRBV4-3 and TRBJ1-1; TRBD1 matches 8 bases. Germline CDR1 reads LGHNA; CDR2 reads YSLEER. There are 13 residues in the CDR3. V lost 3 bases, J lost 8 bases, and 5 bases stayed unmatched. The CDR3 DNA is TGCGCCAGCAGCCAGGGCCGGGACAGGGAAGCTTTCTTT. It translates to CASSQGRDREAFF.

CDR3 sequence reads: CASSQVFSSGAFF. For the CDR3, the DNA is TGTGCCAGTAGTCAGGTGTTTAGTTCGGGGGCTTTCTTT. The rearrangement uses TRBV19 and TRBJ1-1; D gene ambiguous. Per the germline V gene, CDR1 is LNHDA and CDR2 is SQIVND (reference sequence). V dropped 5 bases and J dropped 11 bases, with 18 bases sitting between them. The CDR3 covers 13 residues.

V gene TRBV28 combines with J gene TRBJ1-4; D is perhaps TRBD1 (6 bases). CDR3 size: 12 residues. Germline CDR1 is MDHEN and CDR2 is SYDVKM. CDR3 protein: CAAQGLGEKLFF. Here the CDR3 DNA reads TGTGCGGCGCAGGGGCTTGGTGAAAAACTGTTTTTT.

The rearrangement links TRBV6-1 to TRBJ1-1; D is perhaps TRBD1 (5 bases). V lost 1 base, J lost 3 bases, and 9 bases lay in between. The V gene's germline CDR1 is MNHNS and CDR2 SASEGT. The CDR3 spans 14 residues. CDR3 region: CASSEEGVYTEAFF. The CDR3 DNA follows: TGTGCCAGCAGTGAAGAAGGGGTGTACACTGAAGCTTTCTTT.